The present T cell receptor beta chain was sequenced within a study of cytomegalovirus exposure and HLA in healthy donors. About this clone itself: The antigen is not known.

Findings and limits, study-wide: According to an earlier analysis, most TCR beta V segments yielded productive rearrangements about 90% or about 30% of the time.

The PCR employed 60 Vbeta primers together with 13 Jbeta primers. Some clones are missing from TCRdb's copy, which holds only in-frame ones; the method was immunoSEQ multiplex PCR. The sample lists around 96,000 clones; about 76% were seen once. Germline V lookup: CDR1 SNHLY, CDR2 FYNNEI. After removal of 7 bases from V and 7 bases from J, the junction contained 9 bases not matched to a gene. The CDR3 loop spans 14 amino acids. This chain joins TRBV2 and TRBJ1-5, with TRBD1 matching 8 bases. The clonotype was recovered from a man aged 30-40 years in good health and CMV-seropositive. What was sequenced was PBMCs. This chain's CDR3 is CASNPGQARQPQHF. The DNA for the CDR3 is TGTGCCAGCAACCCGGGACAGGCTAGGCAGCCCCAGCATTTT.